This is a list of T cell receptor beta chains from one sample in a study of cytomegalovirus exposure and HLA in healthy donors. Data came from immunoSEQ multiplex PCR; TCRdb stores just in-frame clones and leaves some out. The sample has about 110,000 clones, roughly four fifths seen once. The sequencing input was PBMCs. The receptor source for this set is a woman aged 30 to 39 in good health and CMV-seronegative. CDR3s include the opening cysteine and the closing phenylalanine or tryptophan. A D gene is named only where the DNA matches it firmly. For some rows the clone size is stated as once, few or many, or as a class when expanded; others skip it.

D: .
V: TRBV14
J: TRBJ2-3
size: .
DNA: TGTGCCAGCAGCCAAGCCGCAGGGACTTATTTAACAGATACGCAGTATTTT
CDR3: CASSQAAGTYLTDTQYF

D: .
V: TRBV2
J: TRBJ2-1
size: .
DNA: TGTGCCAGCAGGCCCCGACTAGGGCCCGACCATGAGCAGTTCTTC
CDR3: CASRPRLGPDHEQFF

D: TRBD2
V: TRBV7-9
J: TRBJ2-7
size: .
DNA: TGTGCCAGCAGCCGCGGGCGGGGACTACGGTACGAGCAGTACTTC
CDR3: CASSRGRGLRYEQYF

D: .
V: TRBV4-3
J: TRBJ2-1
size: .
DNA: TGCGCCAGCAGCCTCGGGGTGGGTGAGCAGTTCTTC
CDR3: CASSLGVGEQFF

D: .
V: TRBV2
J: TRBJ1-1
size: few
DNA: TGTGCCAGCAGTGAATTACGGGGGGCTAGCACTGAAGCTTTCTTT
CDR3: CASSELRGASTEAFF

D: .
V: TRBV29-1
J: TRBJ2-1
size: few
DNA: TGCAGCGTTGAGAGGCGCGATGAGCAGTTCTTC
CDR3: CSVERRDEQFF

D: .
V: TRBV9
J: TRBJ2-2
size: .
DNA: TGTGCCAGCAGCGTAGGTGGGGCTGGGACCGGGGAGCTGTTTTTT
CDR3: CASSVGGAGTGELFF

D: .
V: TRBV5-6
J: TRBJ2-1
size: once
DNA: TGTGCCAGCAGCCAGGTAGGCTCCTACAATGAGCAGTTCTTC
CDR3: CASSQVGSYNEQFF

D: .
V: TRBV9
J: TRBJ1-3
size: .
DNA: TGTGCCAGCAGCTCCCGGGGGATCTCTGGAAACACCATATATTTT
CDR3: CASSSRGISGNTIYF

D: TRBD2
V: TRBV28
J: TRBJ2-5
size: .
DNA: TGTGCCAGCAGTTTTGTTGGACTAGCGGGGTCCAAAGAGACCCAGTACTTC
CDR3: CASSFVGLAGSKETQYF

D: TRBD2
V: TRBV7-2
J: TRBJ2-5
size: few
DNA: TGTGCCAGCAGCTCAACCATAATAGCGGGGCGCCGCCAAGAGACCCAGTACTTC
CDR3: CASSSTIIAGRRQETQYF

D: TRBD1
V: TRBV19
J: TRBJ1-2
size: .
DNA: TGTGCCAGTAGTAGACAGGGCTCAGATGGCTACACCTTC
CDR3: CASSRQGSDGYTF

D: .
V: TRBV6-1
J: TRBJ1-5
size: .
DNA: TGTGCCAGCAGGACCCCGGGGTTGGGCAATCAGCCCCAGCATTTT
CDR3: CASRTPGLGNQPQHF

D: .
V: TRBV7-2
J: TRBJ1-3
size: few
DNA: TGTGCCAGCAGCTTAAGTGAGGGGGCTGGAAACACCATATATTTT
CDR3: CASSLSEGAGNTIYF

D: TRBD1
V: TRBV28
J: TRBJ1-5
size: .
DNA: TGTGCCAGCATTAAGACAGGGGGCAGCAATCAGCCCCAGCATTTT
CDR3: CASIKTGGSNQPQHF

D: TRBD1
V: TRBV9
J: TRBJ1-2
size: .
DNA: TGTGCCAGCAGCGCCCGATCTACCAGACAGGGGTATGGCTACACCTTC
CDR3: CASSARSTRQGYGYTF

D: .
V: TRBV9
J: TRBJ2-3
size: few
DNA: TGTGCCAGCAGCGTATACGGGGTTGGAGATACGCAGTATTTT
CDR3: CASSVYGVGDTQYF

D: TRBD1
V: TRBV7-2
J: TRBJ2-1
size: .
DNA: TGTGCCAGCAGCACCCGACAGGGGTCCTACAATGAGCAGTTCTTC
CDR3: CASSTRQGSYNEQFF

D: .
V: TRBV5-1
J: TRBJ1-1
size: .
DNA: TGCGCCAGCAGTTTCCTGGGGGGAGACACTGAAGCTTTCTTT
CDR3: CASSFLGGDTEAFF

D: .
V: TRBV23-1
J: TRBJ1-3
size: .
DNA: TGCGCCAGCAGTCAATTGGCGGGACCGCCTGGAAACACCATATATTTT
CDR3: CASSQLAGPPGNTIYF

D: TRBD1
V: TRBV28
J: TRBJ2-7
size: .
DNA: TGTGCCAGCAGTATCCCCGGGACAGGGGGCTACGAGCAGTACTTC
CDR3: CASSIPGTGGYEQYF

D: TRBD1
V: TRBV4-1
J: TRBJ2-7
size: .
DNA: TGCGCCAGCAGCCAGACCGGGACAGCCTCCTACGAGCAGTACTTC
CDR3: CASSQTGTASYEQYF

D: TRBD1
V: TRBV14
J: TRBJ1-2
size: .
DNA: TGTGCCAGCAGCCTGTTATACAGGGGAACTAACTATGGCTACACCTTC
CDR3: CASSLLYRGTNYGYTF

D: .
V: TRBV4-3
J: TRBJ1-4
size: few
DNA: TGCGCCAGCAGCCAAGATGGGAGCGACAATGAAAAACTGTTTTTT
CDR3: CASSQDGSDNEKLFF

D: .
V: TRBV10-3
J: TRBJ1-5
size: .
DNA: TGTGCCATCAGTGAGTCTTGGCGGAGCAATCAGCCCCAGCATTTT
CDR3: CAISESWRSNQPQHF

D: TRBD2
V: TRBV7-2
J: TRBJ2-7
size: .
DNA: TGTGCCAGCAGCTTAAGACTAGCGTTCTACGAGCAGTACTTC
CDR3: CASSLRLAFYEQYF

D: TRBD1
V: TRBV7-2
J: TRBJ1-2
size: .
DNA: TGTGCCAGCAGCTACTCGGGACAGGGTTATTATGGCTACACCTTC
CDR3: CASSYSGQGYYGYTF

D: .
V: TRBV6-4
J: TRBJ2-3
size: .
DNA: TGTGCCAGCAGTGACGGATTATCCGGAGAGTATACGCAGTATTTT
CDR3: CASSDGLSGEYTQYF

D: .
V: TRBV7-3
J: TRBJ2-7
size: few
DNA: TGTGCCAGCAGCTTAAGGGACATCCCCTACGAGCAGTACTTC
CDR3: CASSLRDIPYEQYF

D: TRBD1
V: TRBV7-2
J: TRBJ1-2
size: .
DNA: TGTGCCAGCAGCCGACAGGGGAGTAGTTATGGCTACACCTTC
CDR3: CASSRQGSSYGYTF

D: TRBD2
V: TRBV7-8
J: TRBJ2-7
size: .
DNA: TGTGCCAGCAGCAGTGCGGGACTAGGTTACGAGCAGTACTTC
CDR3: CASSSAGLGYEQYF

D: .
V: TRBV4-3
J: TRBJ2-3
size: .
DNA: TGCGCCAGCAGCCATGGAGGGGCTAGCACAGATACGCAGTATTTT
CDR3: CASSHGGASTDTQYF

D: TRBD2
V: TRBV2
J: TRBJ2-7
size: .
DNA: TGTGCCAGCAGAAGCGGGAGCTCCTACGAGCAGTACTTC
CDR3: CASRSGSSYEQYF

D: .
V: TRBV5-1
J: TRBJ1-2
size: .
DNA: TGCGCCAGCAGAGCGGGATACCGGATAGATGGCTACACCTTC
CDR3: CASRAGYRIDGYTF

D: .
V: TRBV4-3
J: TRBJ1-2
size: once
DNA: TGCGCCAGCAGCCAAGATTTCCCGACAGCCTATGGCTACACCTTC
CDR3: CASSQDFPTAYGYTF

D: TRBD1
V: TRBV5-1
J: TRBJ1-1
size: few
DNA: TGCGCCAGCAGCGGAACAGGGGGCACTGAAGCTTTCTTT
CDR3: CASSGTGGTEAFF

D: TRBD2
V: TRBV5-6
J: TRBJ2-3
size: .
DNA: TGTGCCAGCAGCTTGGAACTAGCGGGAAGCACAGATACGCAGTATTTT
CDR3: CASSLELAGSTDTQYF

D: TRBD1
V: TRBV7-6
J: TRBJ1-1
size: .
DNA: TGTGCCAGCAGCTTAGGGACAGGGGACACTGAAGCTTTCTTT
CDR3: CASSLGTGDTEAFF

D: TRBD2
V: TRBV2
J: TRBJ2-1
size: .
DNA: TGTGCCAGCAGTGTGAGTAGCGGGAGGCCTTCCTACAATGAGCAGTTCTTC
CDR3: CASSVSSGRPSYNEQFF

D: .
V: TRBV9
J: TRBJ2-1
size: once
DNA: TGTGCCAGCAGCGGTGACTTGCGGGGTCCCTACAATGAGCAGTTCTTC
CDR3: CASSGDLRGPYNEQFF

D: .
V: TRBV27
J: TRBJ1-1
size: .
DNA: TGTGCCAGCAGTTTATCTAGGCAGGCAACTGAAGCTTTCTTT
CDR3: CASSLSRQATEAFF

D: .
V: TRBV6-1
J: TRBJ1-2
size: few
DNA: TGTGCCAGCAGTGAAGCCCGGTTAGTCTTCTATGGCTACACCTTC
CDR3: CASSEARLVFYGYTF

D: .
V: TRBV15
J: TRBJ1-5
size: .
DNA: TGTGCCACCAGCAGAGCACAATTCTATCAGCCCCAGCATTTT
CDR3: CATSRAQFYQPQHF

D: TRBD1
V: TRBV4-1
J: TRBJ2-1
size: .
DNA: TGCGCCAGCAGCCAAGTACCGGGACAGGGGGCCAATGAGCAGTTCTTC
CDR3: CASSQVPGQGANEQFF

D: TRBD2
V: TRBV7-2
J: TRBJ2-3
size: .
DNA: TGTGCCAGCAGCTTAAACGGGGGGGCCGGGGGAGATACGCAGTATTTT
CDR3: CASSLNGGAGGDTQYF

D: TRBD1
V: TRBV6-1
J: TRBJ1-1
size: .
DNA: TGTGCCAGCAGGCAACTGACAGGGTCTGAAGCTTTCTTT
CDR3: CASRQLTGSEAFF

D: .
V: TRBV27
J: TRBJ2-7
size: once
DNA: TGTGCCAGCAGTTCGACGGGAACCTACGAGCAGTACTTC
CDR3: CASSSTGTYEQYF

D: .
V: TRBV28
J: TRBJ2-1
size: .
DNA: TGTGCCAGCAGTTTAGGTCTAGCCCTGAATGAGCAGTTCTTC
CDR3: CASSLGLALNEQFF

D: .
V: TRBV4-1
J: TRBJ2-1
size: .
DNA: TGCGCCAGCAGCCAAGATAGAGGGGGTGAGCAGTTCTTC
CDR3: CASSQDRGGEQFF

D: TRBD2
V: TRBV5-1
J: TRBJ2-3
size: .
DNA: TGCGCCAGCGGCCAGGGACTAGCGGCAACCTCGGATACGCAGTATTTT
CDR3: CASGQGLAATSDTQYF

D: .
V: TRBV11-3
J: TRBJ2-2
size: once
DNA: TGTGCCAGCAGCCCCGGGACTGGTAACACCGGGGAGCTGTTTTTT
CDR3: CASSPGTGNTGELFF

D: .
V: TRBV2
J: TRBJ1-1
size: .
DNA: TGTGCCAGCAGTGAAGCGCACTTGGACACGAACACTGAAGCTTTCTTT
CDR3: CASSEAHLDTNTEAFF

D: .
V: TRBV6-1
J: TRBJ1-2
size: .
DNA: TGTGCCTCTGGCTTCCTTAACTATGGCTACACCTTC
CDR3: CASGFLNYGYTF